This TCR beta chain was sequenced in a study of shared T cell receptors in the human thymus. The sample holds a few counts of this clone. Some clones are missing from TCRdb's copy, which holds only in-frame ones; the method was immunoSEQ multiplex PCR. The sample yields almost 550,000 clones, around 78% seen once. Trimming stripped 0 bases from V and 0 bases from J, with 9 bases between. The CDR3 has 15 amino acids. CDR1 LGHNA and CDR2 YSLEER come from the germline V gene. This same sample was also part of a study on human thymus T cells. Per that study: Thymus tissue for the work was resected from patients undergoing corrective heart surgery.

The rearrangement joins TRBV4-3 to TRBJ2-7; no definite D call. What was sequenced was thymocytes. The TCR originated in a boy under two years old with a congenital heart defect. The CDR3 here is CASSQDPTFSYEQYF. The CDR3 DNA is TGCGCCAGCAGCCAAGATCCAACTTTCTCCTACGAGCAGTACTTC.